These 20 T cell receptor beta chains were all obtained from the same sample, sequenced in a study of CD8+ T cells in alopecia areata. The sequencing template was cDNA reverse transcribed from extracted RNA. Sequencing was performed with immunoSEQ multiplex PCR; in TCRdb, only in-frame clones are kept and a portion is missing. This sample yields 150,000 to 200,000 clones, of which 51% are seen a single time; about 9.4% belongs to the top ten. Treatment in this sample: oral pan-JAK inhibitor, 5-10 mg twice daily. This sample comprised CD8+ T cells sorted from blood, obtained around week 54, from a patient treated with tofacitinib. These receptor sequences come from a human donor with alopecia areata.

The V gene is TRBV7-8, the J gene TRBJ2-3; TRBD2 agrees at 11 bases. This CDR3 is built from 19 residues. CDR1 is SGHVS, CDR2 FQNEAQ, per germline. V lost 5 bases to trimming and J lost 0 bases; unmatched junction nucleotides: 13. CDR3 nucleotides: TGTGCCAGCAGCCGGAGACCGGGACTAGCGGCAACTAGCACAGATACGCAGTATTTT. It is translated as CASSRRPGLAATSTDTQYF.

The chain employs TRBV7-9 and TRBJ2-5; the match to TRBD2 covers 13 bases. The CDR3 contains 16 residues. The junction had 8 bases not matched to a gene; V was cut back by 5 bases and J by 5 bases. Germline V gene lookup returns CDR1 SEHNR and CDR2 FQNEAQ (reference sequence). The CDR3 here is CASSPGLAGVRETQYF. The CDR3 coding sequence is TGTGCCAGCAGCCCAGGACTAGCGGGGGTACGGGAGACCCAGTACTTC.

This rearrangement joins TRBV12-5 to TRBJ2-7; TRBD1 is a possible D gene (6 bases). The CDR3 runs 14 residues. CDR1 and CDR2 (germline): LGHNT, FRNRAP. Trimming pared 3 bases from V and 1 base from J, leaving 10 bases between. In DNA, the CDR3 is TGTGCTAGTGGTTTCAAGGACAGTTCCTACGAGCAGTACTTC. It is translated as CASGFKDSSYEQYF.

The count of this clone is one. The chain uses TRBV27 and TRBJ1-1; D gene ambiguous. This CDR3 has 14 residues. Germline lookup yields CDR1 MNHEY and CDR2 SMNVEV (reference sequence). Trimming removed 8 bases at V and 0 bases at J, with 13 bases between. CDR3 nucleotides: TGTGCCAGCCGGACGGACGGATTGAACACTGAAGCTTTCTTT. As protein: CASRTDGLNTEAFF.

The chain recombines TRBV27 with TRBJ2-1, with a tentative D call TRBD2 (6 bases). The germline CDR1 and CDR2 sequences are MNHEY and SMNVEV (reference sequence). The ends were cut back, 3 bases at V and 7 bases at J, with 13 bases in the middle. The CDR3 has 14 residues. The CDR3 bases are TGTGCCAGCAGTTTCGGAGGGAATCGGAATGAGCAGTTCTTC. Translating it yields CASSFGGNRNEQFF.

This clone has more than one count but fewer than ten. The rearrangement uses TRBV29-1 and TRBJ2-5; a weak D match, TRBD1 (6 bases). Germline loops: CDR1 SQVTM, CDR2 ANQGSEA. There are 13 residues in the CDR3. The ends were cut back, 3 bases at V and 5 bases at J, with 13 bases in the middle. The CDR3 coding sequence is TGCAGCGTTGATCGAGGGGGTCAGGAGACCCAGTACTTC. Its translation: CSVDRGGQETQYF.

The rearrangement uses TRBV27 and TRBJ1-5; D remains ambiguous. CDR3 size: 14 residues. CDR1 and CDR2 (germline): MNHEY, SMNVEV (reference sequence). V was clipped by 7 bases and J by 2 bases, with 12 bases between them. CDR3 coding DNA: TGTGCCAGCAAGTTCGCGGGCGGCAATCAGCCCCAGCATTTT. Protein: CASKFAGGNQPQHF.

The CDR3 spells CASSLGGVSYEQYF. CDR3 bases: TGTGCCAGCAGCTTAGGCGGGGTCTCCTACGAGCAGTACTTC. The chain uses TRBV7-2 and TRBJ2-7, with D perhaps TRBD2 (6 bases). Germline assignment: CDR1 SGHTA and CDR2 FQGNSA. CDR3 length equals 14 residues. V shed 1 base and J shed 0 bases, with 7 bases lying between them.

The chain links TRBV4-1 to TRBJ2-5, with 8 bases matching TRBD1. Losses at the gene ends were 2 bases for V and 3 bases for J; bases not matched to a gene: 5. The CDR3 length is 15 residues. Germline CDR1 MGHRA, CDR2 YSYEKL. CDR3 bases: TGCGCCAGCAGCCAATGGGGACAGGAAGAAGAGACCCAGTACTTC. Protein product: CASSQWGQEEETQYF.

The chain is built from TRBV30 and TRBJ2-7, with 10 bases aligning to TRBD1. The trim removed 5 bases at V and 6 bases at J, leaving 7 bases unmatched. This CDR3 is 13 amino acids long. Germline-derived CDR1 and CDR2 are GTSNPN and SVGIG (reference sequence). The CDR3 spells CAWWGDRGSEQYF. DNA of the CDR3: TGTGCCTGGTGGGGGGACAGGGGCTCCGAGCAGTACTTC.

The V and J genes are TRBV30 and TRBJ2-3; possibly TRBD1 for D (8 bases). Looked up from germline, CDR1 is GTSNPN and CDR2 is SVGIG (reference sequence). The CDR3 is made up of 16 amino acids. Here the CDR3 DNA reads TGTGCTCTTTGGACAGGGAGGACTAGTCTCACAGATACGCAGTATTTT. Its translation: CALWTGRTSLTDTQYF.

This clone has a handful of counts. V and J are TRBV6-6 and TRBJ1-1, with no clear D. This CDR3 is 12 amino acids long. V was shortened by 2 bases and J by 6 bases, with 7 bases between the two germline ends. From germline, CDR1 is MNHNY and CDR2 SVGAGI (reference sequence). This CDR3 is CASSYLIPEAFF. DNA of the CDR3: TGTGCCAGCAGTTACCTCATCCCTGAAGCTTTCTTT.

Only one count was recorded for this clone. The rearrangement uses TRBV13 and TRBJ2-3; D gene ambiguous. Trimming stripped 7 bases from V and 0 bases from J, with 14 bases between. The CDR3 covers 15 residues. Germline V gene lookup returns CDR1 PRHDT and CDR2 FYEKMQ (reference sequence). The DNA for the CDR3 is TGTGCCAGCAAACCCGAGGCACCCAGCACAGATACGCAGTATTTT. This encodes CASKPEAPSTDTQYF. The full variable domain, in which reference TRBV13 and TRBJ2-3 provide the parts outside the CDR3, is AAGVIQSPRHLIKEKRETATLKCYPIPRHDTVYWYQQGPGQDPQFLISFYEKMQSDKGSIPDRFSAQQFSDYHSELNMSSLELGDSALYFCASKPEAPSTDTQYFGPGTRLTVL.

This clone was counted a few times. V is TRBV7-8 and J is TRBJ2-7; 8 bases align to TRBD2. The length of the CDR3 is 14 residues. After removal of 5 bases from V and 2 bases from J, the junction contained 5 bases not matched to a gene. CDR1 and CDR2 from the germline V gene are SGHVS and FQNEAQ. As DNA, the CDR3 is TGTGCCAGCAGCCCACTCGGGGGGGCCTACGAGCAGTACTTC. This codes for CASSPLGGAYEQYF.

The genes are TRBV15 and TRBJ2-7, with TRBD1 identical over 8 bases. V dropped 9 bases and J dropped 5; count of bases not matched to a gene: 6. Germline values: CDR1 LNHNV, CDR2 YYDKDF (reference sequence). The CDR3 loop spans 12 amino acids. The CDR3 here is CATRDRKNEQYF. The CDR3 nucleotides are TGTGCCACGAGGGACAGGAAGAACGAGCAGTACTTC.

V gene TRBV5-6 combines with J gene TRBJ2-1, with 9 bases lining up with TRBD2. Germline CDR1 SGHDT, CDR2 YYEEEE. Germline trimming cut 4 bases from V and 0 bases from J; bases unmatched to any gene: 8. CDR3 length: 17 amino acids. CDR3 loop: CASSDSGGLSSYNEQFF. In DNA, the CDR3 is TGTGCCAGCAGCGACAGCGGGGGGCTTAGCTCCTACAATGAGCAGTTCTTC.

The V gene is TRBV23-1, the J gene TRBJ2-2; maybe TRBD2 (5 bases). TRBV23-1 is labeled an ORF, and its function is uncertain. The germline V and J ends were trimmed by 7 bases and 5 bases, with 23 bases remaining between them. This CDR3 is 17 amino acids long. CDR3 in amino acids: CASIGREPSPITGELFF. CDR3 in DNA: TGCGCCAGCATCGGCCGGGAACCGTCGCCGATAACCGGGGAGCTGTTTTTT.

There are a few counts of this clone. The chain carries TRBV19 and TRBJ2-1; D gene unclear. The CDR3 spans 14 residues. Germline V gene sequence: CDR1 LNHDA, CDR2 SQIVND (reference sequence). Trimming removed 6 bases from V and 0 bases from J, with 9 bases in between. The CDR3 loop reads CASSPASSYNEQFF. The CDR3 DNA sequence: TGTGCCAGTAGCCCCGCCAGCTCCTACAATGAGCAGTTCTTC.

V usage is TRBV5-1 and J usage is TRBJ1-2; D call uncertain. The CDR3 length is 13 residues. Per germline, CDR1 SGHRS and CDR2 YFSETQ. V lost 2 bases and J 0 bases, leaving 5 bases between the germline ends. The CDR3 sequence: CASSFQTNYGYTF. CDR3 DNA sequence: TGCGCCAGCAGCTTCCAGACTAACTATGGCTACACCTTC.

As for this clone: Other DNA sequences within the sample encode an identical CDR3. The CDR3 bases are TGTGCCAGCAGTGACTTACAAGAGACCCAGTACTTC. Amino acids: CASSDLQETQYF. The V and J genes are TRBV25-1 and TRBJ2-5; D remains unclear. The CDR3 sequence is 12 residues long. The V end lost 3 bases, the J end lost 2 bases, and 4 bases lay between the germline ends. Germline CDR1 is MGHDK and CDR2 is SYGVNS.